The sequence of this T cell receptor (beta chain) was determined in a study of cytomegalovirus exposure and HLA in healthy donors. The primer mix had 60 Vbeta and 13 Jbeta primers. This table comes from immunoSEQ multiplex PCR, and its TCRdb copy is limited to in-frame clones, with some not included. The sample records about 120,000 clones, 75% to 85% being singletons. V was cut by 1 base and J by 2 bases, with 18 bases left in between. Per the germline V gene, CDR1 is MGHRA and CDR2 is YSYEKL. The CDR3 is 17 residues long. Findings of the study overall: Roughly uniform depth of sequencing across donors was assumed in presence/absence analyses.

Points on this clone: Its antigen is as yet unknown.

Sequencing input: PBMCs. The chain uses TRBV4-1 and TRBJ2-7; TRBD2 is a possible D gene (6 bases). The sequence came from a man aged 30 to 39 in good health and CMV-seropositive. The CDR3 sequence is CASSQAPSLAEPYEQYF. In DNA form, the CDR3 reads TGCGCCAGCAGCCAAGCACCCTCCTTAGCGGAGCCCTACGAGCAGTACTTC.